Listed below are T cell receptor beta chains from one sample, sequenced in a study of blood T cell repertoires in COVID-19. Only in-frame clones appear in the TCRdb table, and some are missing; sequencing was by immunoSEQ multiplex PCR. The sample holds roughly 150,000 clones, more than 65% seen once. The material sequenced was peripheral blood. The receptor set was obtained from a woman aged 80 or over with acute or convalescent COVID-19. The CDR3 runs from the conserved cysteine through the conserved F or W. Fields, in order: J gene, V gene, D gene, clone size, CDR3 protein, CDR3 DNA. D genes are given only for firm matches. Rows may omit the clone size; those that give it use once, few, many or a size class.

TRBJ1-1 | TRBV11-2 | - | - | CASSLGRRGNTEAFF | TGTGCCAGCAGCTTAGGTCGCAGGGGGAACACTGAAGCTTTCTTT
TRBJ2-2 | TRBV5-5 | - | - | CASSLEGKVWTGELFF | TGTGCCAGCAGCTTGGAGGGGAAAGTATGGACCGGGGAGCTGTTTTTT
TRBJ1-5 | TRBV5-5 | TRBD1 | - | CASSETQGNQPQHF | TGTGCCAGCAGCGAAACACAGGGGAATCAGCCCCAGCATTTT
TRBJ1-5 | TRBV5-1 | TRBD1 | - | CASSLAGGNQPQHF | TGCGCCAGCAGCTTGGCAGGGGGGAATCAGCCCCAGCATTTT
TRBJ2-7 | TRBV6-5 | TRBD2 | - | CASTPGTSKYEQYF | TGTGCCAGCACCCCCGGGACTAGTAAGTACGAGCAGTACTTC
TRBJ2-2 | TRBV10-2 | TRBD1 | - | CASSGTGAGELFF | TGCGCCAGCAGTGGGACAGGGGCCGGGGAGCTGTTTTTT
TRBJ2-3 | TRBV28 | - | - | CASSEAGRGTDTQYF | TGTGCCAGCAGTGAGGCGGGGAGGGGGACAGATACGCAGTATTTT
TRBJ2-1 | TRBV4-2 | TRBD2 | - | CASSRGLGSYEQFF | TGTGCCAGCAGCCGGGGACTAGGGAGTTATGAGCAGTTCTTC
TRBJ2-4 | TRBV30 | TRBD2 | - | CAWSVLLAGVGDIQYF | TGTGCCTGGAGTGTACTGCTAGCGGGGGTCGGGGACATTCAGTACTTC
TRBJ2-5 | TRBV7-2 | - | once | CASGRGRAETQYF | TGTGCCAGCGGAAGGGGCAGGGCAGAGACCCAGTACTTC
TRBJ2-3 | TRBV30 | - | - | CAWSGGEADTQYF | TGTGCCTGGAGTGGGGGGGAGGCAGATACGCAGTATTTT
TRBJ1-2 | TRBV5-1 | TRBD1 | - | CASSLQGDYGYTF | TGCGCCAGCAGCTTACAGGGGGACTATGGCTACACCTTC
TRBJ2-7 | TRBV28 | TRBD2 | - | CASSTSGRATYEQYF | TGTGCCAGCAGCACTAGCGGGAGGGCTACCTACGAGCAGTACTTC
TRBJ1-2 | TRBV29-1 | - | - | CSVSVEGYGYTF | TGCAGCGTTTCTGTCGAGGGCTATGGCTACACCTTC
TRBJ2-2 | TRBV30 | TRBD2 | - | CGLGGEGAGELFF | TGTGGACTCGGGGGGGAGGGGGCCGGGGAGCTGTTTTTT
TRBJ1-1 | TRBV19 | - | - | CASRIQGVTEAFF | TGTGCCAGTAGAATACAGGGCGTCACTGAAGCTTTCTTT
TRBJ1-3 | TRBV4-1 | - | - | CASSLDPGDLGGNTIYF | TGCGCCAGCAGCCTTGACCCAGGGGACCTCGGGGGAAACACCATATATTTT
TRBJ2-1 | TRBV6-1 | TRBD2 | few | CASSELAAGNEQFF | TGTGCCAGCAGTGAACTAGCGGCTGGCAATGAGCAGTTCTTC
TRBJ2-5 | TRBV28 | TRBD1 | once | CASGQGSQETQYF | TGTGCCAGCGGACAGGGGAGCCAAGAGACCCAGTACTTC
TRBJ1-2 | TRBV4-1 | TRBD1 | - | CASSPTGGGHYGYTF | TGCGCCAGCAGCCCAACAGGGGGGGGCCACTATGGCTACACCTTC
TRBJ2-7 | TRBV7-2 | - | - | CASSLTWWAYF | TGTGCCAGCAGCTTAACGTGGTGGGCGTACTTC
TRBJ2-7 | TRBV6-2/TRBV6-3 | - | - | CASSSHGVSSYEQYF | TGTGCCAGCAGTTCCCACGGAGTCAGCTCCTACGAGCAGTACTTC
TRBJ1-5 | TRBV6-6 | - | - | CASSYGGGGNQPQHF | TGTGCCAGCAGTTACGGCGGGGGTGGCAATCAGCCCCAGCATTTT
TRBJ2-2 | TRBV4-1 | - | many | CATLDFYTGELFF | TGCGCCACCTTGGACTTTTACACCGGGGAGCTGTTTTTT
TRBJ1-4 | TRBV18 | - | - | CASSPTTGTYTEKLFF | TGTGCCAGCTCACCGACGACCGGGACATACACTGAAAAACTGTTTTTT
TRBJ2-3 | TRBV19 | TRBD2 | - | CASSGLAGDTQYF | TGTGCCAGTAGTGGGTTAGCGGGAGATACGCAGTATTTT
TRBJ1-1 | TRBV19 | TRBD1 | - | CASTPYAPQGLNTEAFF | TGTGCCAGTACCCCATATGCCCCACAGGGGTTGAACACTGAAGCTTTCTTT
TRBJ2-3 | TRBV27 | - | - | CASSPNRGDTQYF | TGTGCCAGCAGTCCTAACCGGGGAGATACGCAGTATTTT
TRBJ2-7 | TRBV11-2 | TRBD2 | few | CASSLTSGSSYEQYF | TGTGCCAGCAGCTTAACAAGCGGGAGCTCCTACGAGCAGTACTTC
TRBJ2-7 | TRBV19 | - | - | CASSIGAVPSSYEQYF | TGTGCCAGTAGTATCGGAGCGGTTCCTAGCTCCTACGAGCAGTACTTC
TRBJ1-5 | TRBV19 | - | - | CASSIPEGGQPQHF | TGTGCCAGTAGTATACCCGAAGGAGGTCAGCCCCAGCATTTT
TRBJ2-3 | TRBV30 | TRBD2 | - | CAWTPGTSGRSDTQYF | TGTGCCTGGACCCCCGGGACTAGCGGGAGGTCAGATACGCAGTATTTT
TRBJ1-5 | TRBV6-5 | TRBD1 | - | CASNGQGGQPQHF | TGTGCCAGCAATGGACAGGGTGGCCAGCCCCAGCATTTT
TRBJ1-5 | TRBV12-5 | - | - | CASGPSGDQPQHF | TGTGCTAGTGGCCCCTCAGGGGATCAGCCCCAGCATTTT
TRBJ2-7 | TRBV10-1 | TRBD1 | - | CASNDPGQGAYEQYF | TGCGCCAGCAACGACCCGGGACAGGGGGCCTACGAGCAGTACTTC
TRBJ1-2 | TRBV5-1 | TRBD1 | - | CASSHGTDNYGYTF | TGCGCCAGCAGCCACGGGACAGATAACTATGGCTACACCTTC
TRBJ2-2 | TRBV19 | - | - | CAVKGDTGELFF | TGTGCCGTAAAAGGGGACACCGGGGAGCTGTTTTTT